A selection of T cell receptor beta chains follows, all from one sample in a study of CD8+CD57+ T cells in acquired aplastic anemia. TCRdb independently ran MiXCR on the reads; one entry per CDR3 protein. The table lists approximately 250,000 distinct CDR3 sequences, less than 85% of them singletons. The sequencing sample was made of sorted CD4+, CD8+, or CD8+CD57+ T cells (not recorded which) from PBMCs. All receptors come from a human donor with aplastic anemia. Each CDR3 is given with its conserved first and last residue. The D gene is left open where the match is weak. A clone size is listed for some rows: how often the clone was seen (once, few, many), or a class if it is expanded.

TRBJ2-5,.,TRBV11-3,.,TGTGCCAGCAGCAGAGGCCAGGGCCAAGAGACCCAGTACTTC,CASSRGQGQETQYF
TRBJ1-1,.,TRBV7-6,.,TGTGCCAGCAGCTTGGATAACAATGAGAAGATTTTCGGGTTCTTT,CASSLDNNEKIFGFF
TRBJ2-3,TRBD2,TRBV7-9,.,TGTGCCAGCAGTCCTCAAGCGGGGGGGCTGGGTACGCAGTATTTT,CASSPQAGGLGTQYF
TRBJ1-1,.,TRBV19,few,TGTGCCAGTAGTTTAGATCTCACAGCCTACAATGAAGCTTTCTTT,CASSLDLTAYNEAFF
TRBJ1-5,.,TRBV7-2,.,TGTGCCAGCAGCTTAGGAGAGCCCCAGCATTTT,CASSLGEPQHF
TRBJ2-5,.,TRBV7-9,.,TGTGCCAGCAGCCTCCAGATCCACAATGAGCAGTTCTTCTTC,CASSLQIHNEQFFF
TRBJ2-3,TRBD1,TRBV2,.,TGTGCCAGCAGTGAGGTGGGGACAGATACGAAGTATTTT,CASSEVGTDTKYF
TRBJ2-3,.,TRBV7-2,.,TGTGCCAGCAGCTTAGCTCGTGCTCCCGAGCCGCAGTATTTT,CASSLARAPEPQYF
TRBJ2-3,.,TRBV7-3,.,TGTGCCAGCAGCTTAGAACAGGTCCGGACAGCGCATTATTTT,CASSLEQVRTAHYF
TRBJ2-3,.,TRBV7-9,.,TGTGCCAGCAGCTTTGCGAGAAGCCCGGGTACGCAGTACTTT,CASSFARSPGTQYF
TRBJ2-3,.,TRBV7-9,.,TGTGCCAGCAGCCCCGCGGGACGCGCTGGCTACACCTACTTT,CASSPAGRAGYTYF
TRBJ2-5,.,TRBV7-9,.,TGTGCCAGCAGCCAGCTACAAGAGACCCAGTACTTC,CASSQLQETQYF
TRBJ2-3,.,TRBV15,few,TGTGCCACCAGCAGGGCGGCCGGCCACGATACCCAGTACTTT,CATSRAAGHDTQYF
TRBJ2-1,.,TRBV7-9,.,TGTGCCAGCAGCTTAGTACCCGGGGGGCTGAGCGATGGACAGTTCTTC,CASSLVPGGLSDGQFF
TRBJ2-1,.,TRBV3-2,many,TGTGCCAGCAGCCATGGGCAGGGGCAGTTCTTC,CASSHGQGQFF
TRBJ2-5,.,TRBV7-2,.,TGTGCCAGCAGCTTACAGGGAGGTCCCGGTACGCAGCAGTACTTC,CASSLQGGPGTQQYF
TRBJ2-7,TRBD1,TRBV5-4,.,TGTGCCAGCTGCTCGCAGGGGACAGGCTACGAGCAGTACTTC,CASCSQGTGYEQYF
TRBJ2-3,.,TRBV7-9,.,TGTGCCAGACGCGTAGCGTCAGATACGCAGTATTTT,CARRVASDTQYF
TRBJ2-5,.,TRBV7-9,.,TGTTCTCCTAGCAGCCGGGCTAGAACACAGAAGCTGTACTTC,CSPSSRARTQKLYF
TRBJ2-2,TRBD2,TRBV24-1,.,TGTGCCACCAGTGACCCTAGCGGGGGTAACACCGGGGAGCTGTTTTTT,CATSDPSGGNTGELFF
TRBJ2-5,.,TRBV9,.,TGTGCCAGCGGAGGGGGCTCGAGCATTCAGTCCTTCGACTTC,CASGGGSSIQSFDF
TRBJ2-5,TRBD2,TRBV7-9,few,TGTGCCAGCAGCTTTCAAAGAAGCGGGGGGGCAGAGACCCAGTACTTC,CASSFQRSGGAETQYF
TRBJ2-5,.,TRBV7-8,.,TGTGCCGGACAGTTGGCTAGGGAGCCCCAGTCCTTC,CAGQLAREPQSF
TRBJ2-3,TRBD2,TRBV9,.,TGTGCCAGCAGCCCCGCGGGGGGTCTAGGGGAGAAGTATTTT,CASSPAGGLGEKYF
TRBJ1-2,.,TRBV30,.,TGTGCCTGGAGTGTCTACAGGGAGGGAAACTATGGCTACACCTTC,CAWSVYREGNYGYTF
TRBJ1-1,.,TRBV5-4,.,TGTGCCAGCAGCTTTGATAGCACAGGGAACACTGAAGCTTTCTTT,CASSFDSTGNTEAFF
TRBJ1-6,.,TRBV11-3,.,TGTGCCAGCAGCTTAGAGGAGGGAGGCTATAATTCACCCCTCCACTTT,CASSLEEGGYNSPLHF
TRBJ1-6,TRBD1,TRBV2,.,TGTGCCAGCAGTGAAAGACAGGGCTCCTATAATTCGCCCCTCCACTTT,CASSERQGSYNSPLHF
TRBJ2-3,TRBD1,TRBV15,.,TGTGCCACCAGCGGGTGGACAGGGGAAGATACGCAGTATTTT,CATSGWTGEDTQYF
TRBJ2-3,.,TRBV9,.,TGTGCCAGCAGAGTAGGGGGGAAGATTCAGTATATGGAGTATTTT,CASRVGGKIQYMEYF
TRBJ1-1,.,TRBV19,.,TGTGCCAGCAGCATAGATATGACAGCCTACAATGAAGAGTTCTTC,CASSIDMTAYNEEFF
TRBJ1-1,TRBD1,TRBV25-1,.,TGTGCCAGCGGGAGTCCAACCAGGGGGACTGAAGCTTTCTTT,CASGSPTRGTEAFF
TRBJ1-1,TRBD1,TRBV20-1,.,TGCAGTGCTAGAGGGGACAGGGGTTTTTTGTCCACTGAAGCTTTCTTT,CSARGDRGFLSTEAFF
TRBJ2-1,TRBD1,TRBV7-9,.,TGTGCCAGCAGCGCCCGGACAGGGCCCCAAGACACCCAGCAGCTCTTC,CASSARTGPQDTQQLF
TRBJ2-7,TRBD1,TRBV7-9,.,TGTGCCAGCAGTTACCGGGACAGGTCTTCTTTGGCTACATACTTC,CASSYRDRSSLATYF
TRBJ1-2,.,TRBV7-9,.,TGTGCCAGCAGCTTCCTAGGGGGGACGGACTATGGCTACACCTTC,CASSFLGGTDYGYTF
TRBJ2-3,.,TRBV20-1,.,TGCAGTGCTCGAGAGGACATCCCAGATACGCAGTATTTT,CSAREDIPDTQYF
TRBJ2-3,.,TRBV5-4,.,TGTGCCAGCAGCTTATCCGGGGCTCCCGATACGCAGTATTTT,CASSLSGAPDTQYF
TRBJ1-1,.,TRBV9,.,TGTGCCAGCAGAGTAGCTCGGAACATTAAGTCTTACGCTTTCTTT,CASRVARNIKSYAFF
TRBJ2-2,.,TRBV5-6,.,TGTGCCAGCACTGGTGGCACTAACGGGAACACCGGGGAGCTGTTTTTT,CASTGGTNGNTGELFF
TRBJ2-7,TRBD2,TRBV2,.,TGTGCCAGCAGTAAAAGGACTAGCGGGACGGGTGAGCAGTACTTC,CASSKRTSGTGEQYF
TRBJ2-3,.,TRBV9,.,TGTGCCAGCAGCGTATCCGGGACCCACAATGAGCAGTATTTT,CASSVSGTHNEQYF
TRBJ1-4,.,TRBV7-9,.,TGTGCCGGCAGCTACGCGCATAGCTACGGGGCCAACGTGTTTTTT,CAGSYAHSYGANVFF
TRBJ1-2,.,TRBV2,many,TGTGCCAGCGGGGACGGGGGCACAGATACGCAGACCTTT,CASGDGGTDTQTF
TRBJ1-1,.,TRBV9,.,TGTGCCAGCGGAGAAGCTGGGAACAATCATGAAGCTGTCTTT,CASGEAGNNHEAVF
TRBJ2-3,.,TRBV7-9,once,TGTGCCAGCAGCTTAGCGGGAAGTTACGATACGCAGGTTTTT,CASSLAGSYDTQVF
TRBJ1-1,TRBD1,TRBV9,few,TGTGCCAGCAGCGTAGAGGCAGGGGGAGGGAACACTGAAGCTTTCTTT,CASSVEAGGGNTEAFF
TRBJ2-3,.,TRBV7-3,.,TGTGCCAGCAGCTTAAATGGCAAGAACACAGATACGCAGTATTTT,CASSLNGKNTDTQYF
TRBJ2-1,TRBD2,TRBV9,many,TGTGCCAGCAGCCCTGGGACTAGCGGATCCTACAATGAGCAGTTCTTC,CASSPGTSGSYNEQFF
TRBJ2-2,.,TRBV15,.,TGTGCCAGCAGCATAGGGCCCGGGGAGGTGTTTTTT,CASSIGPGEVFF
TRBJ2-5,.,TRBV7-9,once,TGTGCCACCAGCAGAGCGGGTCGTCAAGAGACGCAGTACTTC,CATSRAGRQETQYF
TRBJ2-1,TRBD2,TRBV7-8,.,TGTGCCAGCAGTCTAACTAGCGCAACCGGGGAGCTGTTC,CASSLTSATGELF
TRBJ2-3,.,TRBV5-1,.,TGCGCCAGCAGTTTAAATAGCAATCACCCAGATACGCAGTATTTT,CASSLNSNHPDTQYF
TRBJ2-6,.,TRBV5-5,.,TGTGCCAGCAGCGTAAGGTACGGCTACGGGGCCAACGTCCTGACTTTC,CASSVRYGYGANVLTF
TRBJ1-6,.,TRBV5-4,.,TGTGCCAGCAGCTTGGATAGTTCTCCCCTCCACTTT,CASSLDSSPLHF
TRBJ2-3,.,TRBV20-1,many,TGCAGTGCTAGTGGTCGGGAGAGGAGCACAGATACGCAGTATTTT,CSASGRERSTDTQYF
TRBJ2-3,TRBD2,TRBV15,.,TGTGCCAGCAGCGGGGGGGGGGGCACATACACGCAGTATTTT,CASSGGGGTYTQYF
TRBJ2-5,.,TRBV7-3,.,TGTGCCAGCAGTGAAGGGGGGGGTGACGATAAGTACTTT,CASSEGGGDDKYF
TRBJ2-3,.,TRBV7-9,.,TGTGCCAGCAGCCCATCGGGGACTTGGGGAGATTTT,CASSPSGTWGDF